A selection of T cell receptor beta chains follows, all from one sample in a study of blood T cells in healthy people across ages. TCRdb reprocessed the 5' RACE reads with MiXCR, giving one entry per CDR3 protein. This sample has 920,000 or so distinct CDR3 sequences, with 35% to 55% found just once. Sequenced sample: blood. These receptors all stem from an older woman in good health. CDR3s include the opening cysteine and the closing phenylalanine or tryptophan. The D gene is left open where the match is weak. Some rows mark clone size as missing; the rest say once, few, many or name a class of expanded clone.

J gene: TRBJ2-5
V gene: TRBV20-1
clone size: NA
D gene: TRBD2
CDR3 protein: CSALTAGGTQETQYF
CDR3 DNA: TGCAGTGCTTTAACAGCGGGAGGGACGCAAGAGACCCAGTACTTC

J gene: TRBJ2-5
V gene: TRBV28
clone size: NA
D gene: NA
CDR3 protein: CASTSATRGTGRETQYF
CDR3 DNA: TGTGCCAGCACCAGCGCCACCCGGGGGACCGGGCGAGAGACCCAGTACTTC

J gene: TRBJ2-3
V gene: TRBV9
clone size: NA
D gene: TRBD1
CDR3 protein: CASSVETGGVGDTQYF
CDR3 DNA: TGTGCCAGCAGCGTAGAGACAGGGGGCGTCGGAGATACGCAGTATTTT

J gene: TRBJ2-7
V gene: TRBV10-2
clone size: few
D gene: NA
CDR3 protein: CASSEYGLYEQYF
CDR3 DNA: TGCGCCAGCAGTGAGTATGGCCTCTACGAGCAGTACTTC

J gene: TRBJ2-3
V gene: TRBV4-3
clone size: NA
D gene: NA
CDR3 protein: CASSQDSGFSTDTQYF
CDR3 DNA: TGCGCCAGCAGCCAAGACTCGGGGTTTAGCACAGATACGCAGTATTTT

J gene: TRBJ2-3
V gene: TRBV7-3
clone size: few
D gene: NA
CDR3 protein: CASSLIAGDTQYF
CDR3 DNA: TGTGCCAGCAGCTTAATTGCCGGAGATACGCAGTATTTT

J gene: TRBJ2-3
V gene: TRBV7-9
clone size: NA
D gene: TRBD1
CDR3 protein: CASSGRRRTGRSDTQYF
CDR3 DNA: TGTGCCAGCAGCGGACGACGAAGGACAGGACGTTCAGATACGCAGTATTTT

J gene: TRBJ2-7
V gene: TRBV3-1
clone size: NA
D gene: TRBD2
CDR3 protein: CASSHTGLAHEQYF
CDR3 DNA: TGTGCCAGCAGCCACACGGGACTAGCACACGAGCAGTACTTC

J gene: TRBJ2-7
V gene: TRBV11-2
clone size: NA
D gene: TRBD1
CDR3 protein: CASSLGNRGTYEQYF
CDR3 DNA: TGTGCCAGCAGCTTAGGCAACAGGGGAACCTACGAGCAGTACTTC

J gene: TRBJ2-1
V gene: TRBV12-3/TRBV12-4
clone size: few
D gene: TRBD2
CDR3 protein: CASSLWRGENEQFF
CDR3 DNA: TGTGCCAGCAGTTTATGGCGGGGGGAGAATGAGCAGTTCTTC

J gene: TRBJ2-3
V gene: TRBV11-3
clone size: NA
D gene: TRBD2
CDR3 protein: CASSILVGGELTDTQYF
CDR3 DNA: TGTGCCAGCAGCATCCTAGTGGGAGGGGAACTCACAGATACGCAGTATTTT

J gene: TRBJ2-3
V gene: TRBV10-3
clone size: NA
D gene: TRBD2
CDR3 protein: CAISEGLAGYADTQYF
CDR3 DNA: TGTGCCATCAGTGAAGGACTAGCGGGCTATGCAGATACGCAGTATTTT

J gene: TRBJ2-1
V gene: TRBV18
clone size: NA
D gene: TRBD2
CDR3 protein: CASSRGQIRLAGNEQFF
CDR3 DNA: TGTGCCAGCTCACGGGGACAGATCAGACTAGCGGGCAATGAGCAGTTCTTC

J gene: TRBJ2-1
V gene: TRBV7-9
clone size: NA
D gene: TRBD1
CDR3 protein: CASSPQTGITYNEQFF
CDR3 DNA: TGTGCCAGCAGCCCCCAGACAGGGATCACCTACAATGAGCAGTTCTTC

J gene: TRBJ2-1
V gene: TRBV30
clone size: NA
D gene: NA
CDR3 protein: CAWDGSEQFF
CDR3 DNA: TGTGCCTGGGACGGGAGTGAGCAGTTCTTC